Listed below are T cell receptor beta chains from one sample, sequenced in a study of CD4 T cells in relation to SARS-CoV-2 and coronaviruses. No cognate antigen is known for these TCRs. Sequencing was performed with immunoSEQ multiplex PCR; in TCRdb, only in-frame clones are kept and a portion is missing. The sample yields about 24,000 clones, 70% to 75% seen once. The material sequenced was CD4+ T cells from PBMCs, cultured in vitro. Receptors originate from a human donor in good health. CDR3s include the opening cysteine and the closing phenylalanine or tryptophan. A D gene is named only where the DNA matches it firmly. Part of the rows lack a size; the others show once, few, many or a class for expanded clones.

size	D	J	V	DNA	CDR3
-	TRBD1	TRBJ2-1	TRBV5-1	TGCGCCAGCAGCCTGGGACAGGTCTACAATGAGCAGTTCTTC	CASSLGQVYNEQFF
once	-	TRBJ2-2	TRBV15	TGTGCCACCAGCGGACAAACCGGGGCTAACACCGGGGAGCTGTTTTTT	CATSGQTGANTGELFF
-	-	TRBJ1-2	TRBV4-1	TGCGCCAGCAGCCAAGACCACGGTACTCCTGGCTACACCTTC	CASSQDHGTPGYTF
-	-	TRBJ1-1	TRBV6-5	TGTGCCAGCAAGGTGCGCCTACTCATGAACACTGAAGCTTTCTTT	CASKVRLLMNTEAFF
few	-	TRBJ2-6	TRBV19	TGTGCCAGTACCCTCCGGTGGCAGGGGACGGGGGCCAACGTCCTGACTTTC	CASTLRWQGTGANVLTF
-	-	TRBJ1-4	TRBV29-1	TGCAGCGTTGAAGATCCTGCGGGCCACTGGGGGGGCAGACGGGAAAAACTGTTTTTT	CSVEDPAGHWGGRREKLFF
once	-	TRBJ2-5	TRBV5-1	TGCGCCAGCAGCTTATCTGGGGGTGGAGAGACCCAGTACTTC	CASSLSGGGETQYF
-	TRBD1	TRBJ2-7	TRBV3-1/TRBV3-2	TGTGCCAGCAGCCAAGCGTTCCGACAGGGCTACGAGCAGTACTTC	CASSQAFRQGYEQYF
-	-	TRBJ1-5	TRBV5-8	TGTGCCAGCAGCCCCCGGCAGGGCCTAGCGGACTATAGCAATCAGCCCCAGCATTTT	CASSPRQGLADYSNQPQHF
-	TRBD1	TRBJ2-5	TRBV27	TGTGCCAGCAGTCCGGGGACAGGGGGCGCGGAGACCCAGTACTTC	CASSPGTGGAETQYF
-	TRBD1	TRBJ2-7	TRBV18	TGTGCCAGCTCACCAGGGGGACAGGTGGGTTTTTACGAGCAGTACTTC	CASSPGGQVGFYEQYF
-	-	TRBJ2-1	TRBV11-3	TGTGCCAGCAGCTTAGGGATCGGGGCCTACAATGAGCAGTTCTTC	CASSLGIGAYNEQFF
-	TRBD1	TRBJ2-7	TRBV19	TGTGCCAGTAGTGCGATGACAGGGCTAGAGCAGTACTTC	CASSAMTGLEQYF
-	-	TRBJ2-1	TRBV10-3	TGTGCCATCAGTGTTGAGAGCAGCTCCTACAATGAGCAGTTCTTC	CAISVESSSYNEQFF
-	-	TRBJ1-1	TRBV6-2/TRBV6-3	TGTGCCAGCAGTTACGTGGGAGTCAAGGGGAGGGAGAACACTGAAGCTTTCTTT	CASSYVGVKGRENTEAFF
-	TRBD2	TRBJ2-7	TRBV3-1/TRBV3-2	TGTGCCAGCAGCCATGGCGGGAGCACCTACGAGCAGTACTTC	CASSHGGSTYEQYF
once	TRBD2	TRBJ2-3	TRBV5-1	TGCGCCAGCAGCTTGCGCGCGGGAGGGCCCCCAGATACGCAGTATTTT	CASSLRAGGPPDTQYF
few	TRBD1	TRBJ1-2	TRBV19	TGTGCCAGTAGTATAGACAAAGGACAGGGGGCACGTTTCGATGGCTACACCTTC	CASSIDKGQGARFDGYTF
-	-	TRBJ1-5	TRBV9	TGTGCCAGCAGCGCAGGGCCAAATCAGCCCCAGCATTTT	CASSAGPNQPQHF
-	-	TRBJ1-1	TRBV28	TGTGCCAGCAGTCCCGGGGGAGGGTTGTGGACTGAAGCTTTCTTT	CASSPGGGLWTEAFF
-	TRBD1	TRBJ2-1	TRBV7-3	TGTGCCAGCAGCTTAGGAGACAGGGGCTGGGGGGACTCCTACAATGAGCAGTTCTTC	CASSLGDRGWGDSYNEQFF
-	-	TRBJ2-7	TRBV30	TGTGCCTGGAGTACACCCGGACACTTCTACGAGCAGTACTTC	CAWSTPGHFYEQYF
once	TRBD1	TRBJ2-2	TRBV9	TGTGCCAGCTCCCTCAGAGGTGGGACAGGGGGTTTTACCGGGGAGCTGTTTTTT	CASSLRGGTGGFTGELFF
-	TRBD2	TRBJ2-3	TRBV9	TGTGCCAGCAGCGCCGGACTAGCGGGGAGCACAGATACGCAGTATTTT	CASSAGLAGSTDTQYF
few	-	TRBJ1-2	TRBV29-1	TGCAGCGTTCGGAGTCCCAGGGAGGAAGGCTACACCTTC	CSVRSPREEGYTF
-	-	TRBJ1-5	TRBV6-5	TGTGCCAGCGCCACAGGGATCAGCAATCAGCCCCAGCATTTT	CASATGISNQPQHF
-	TRBD1	TRBJ2-2	TRBV19	TGTGCCAGTAGTTTATCCCAGGGGGCAGGGACCGGGGAGCTGTTTTTT	CASSLSQGAGTGELFF
-	-	TRBJ2-1	TRBV12-3/TRBV12-4	TGTGCCAGCACTACCTACAATGAGCAGTTCTTC	CASTTYNEQFF
-	-	TRBJ2-1	TRBV2	TGTGCCAGCAGTCTAAGACAGAGCGACAATGAGCAGTTCTTC	CASSLRQSDNEQFF
-	-	TRBJ2-5	TRBV6-2/TRBV6-3	TGTGCCAGCAGTTACGGGGCTCGGGCCTCGCGGGTAGAGACCCAGTACTTC	CASSYGARASRVETQYF
few	-	TRBJ1-5	TRBV30	TGTGCCTGGAGTGTAGGGCCTCGGGAGCCCCAGCATTTT	CAWSVGPREPQHF
few	-	TRBJ2-1	TRBV7-3	TGTGCCAGCAGCTTATCCAGCTACAATGAGCAGTTCTTC	CASSLSSYNEQFF
-	TRBD1	TRBJ1-4	TRBV24-1	TGTGCCACCGGGACAGGGGGTGATAATGAAAAACTGTTTTTT	CATGTGGDNEKLFF
-	-	TRBJ2-2	TRBV19	TGTGCCAGTGGCCGGTCACAGGGACTCGCCGGGGAGCTGTTTTTT	CASGRSQGLAGELFF
-	TRBD1	TRBJ1-1	TRBV29-1	TGCAGCGTTGACAGGGGGGCGAACACTGAAGCTTTCTTT	CSVDRGANTEAFF
-	-	TRBJ2-7	TRBV6-5	TGTGCCAGCAAAGTTTATGAAAGCTCCTACGAGCAGTACTTC	CASKVYESSYEQYF
few	-	TRBJ1-5	TRBV6-1	TGTGCCAGCAGTGAATCCAGGGGCGATCAGCCCCAGCATTTT	CASSESRGDQPQHF
-	-	TRBJ2-7	TRBV15	TGTGCCACCAGCAGGACCGCCGCCAGCTCCTACGAGCAGTACTTC	CATSRTAASSYEQYF
-	-	TRBJ1-1	TRBV7-9	TGTGCCAGCAGCCAGGGTGTTACTGAAGCTTTCTTT	CASSQGVTEAFF
-	TRBD2	TRBJ2-1	TRBV5-1	TGCGCCAGCAATCCCCCGGGGGGAGCGGGAAGGGATGAGCAGTTCTTC	CASNPPGGAGRDEQFF
-	-	TRBJ1-5	TRBV19	TGTGCCAGTAGTACCTGGACTGGGGATCGTCAGCCCCAGCATTTT	CASSTWTGDRQPQHF
-	-	TRBJ1-3	TRBV15	TGTGCCACCAGCAGTTCGCGCTCTGGAAACACCATATATTTT	CATSSSRSGNTIYF
-	-	TRBJ2-7	TRBV11-2	TGTGCCAGCAGCCCCAGGGGCCGAACCTACGAGCAGTACTTC	CASSPRGRTYEQYF
-	TRBD1	TRBJ1-3	TRBV5-1	TGCGCCAGCAGCGCCGAGGGGACAGGGGGAAACACCATATATTTT	CASSAEGTGGNTIYF
-	-	TRBJ1-1	TRBV5-1	TGCGCCAGCAGCTCACAGGCGTTGAACACTGAAGCTTTCTTT	CASSSQALNTEAFF
once	TRBD1	TRBJ1-1	TRBV19	TGTGCCAGTAGTCACCGGGACAGGGCTCTCATGAACACTGAAGCTTTCTTT	CASSHRDRALMNTEAFF
-	TRBD1	TRBJ1-5	TRBV7-9	TGTGCCAGCAGCCCATTCGGGACAGGGAGCAATCAGCCCCAGCATTTT	CASSPFGTGSNQPQHF
-	TRBD1	TRBJ2-7	TRBV3-1/TRBV3-2	TGTGCCAGCAGCCACCCACCCTCCGGGACAGTCTTCTACGAGCAGTACTTC	CASSHPPSGTVFYEQYF
few	TRBD2	TRBJ2-1	TRBV29-1	TGCAGCGTTGAAATGTTCGGGACTAGCGGGAGGGCCCAGCAGTTCTTC	CSVEMFGTSGRAQQFF
-	-	TRBJ1-1	TRBV3-1/TRBV3-2	TGTGCCAGCAGCCAAGGGCGGGGGCTCATGAACACTGAAGCTTTCTTT	CASSQGRGLMNTEAFF
-	-	TRBJ2-1	TRBV5-1	TGCGCCAGCAGCCTAAAGGAGGGGAGCTCCTACAATGAGCAGTTCTTC	CASSLKEGSSYNEQFF
-	-	TRBJ2-3	TRBV28	TGTGCCAGCAGTTCGGCCCCACCATGGGATACGCAGTATTTT	CASSSAPPWDTQYF
once	TRBD1	TRBJ2-1	TRBV2	TGTGCCAACACTCATCCGGGACAGGGGAGCAATGAGCAGTTCTTC	CANTHPGQGSNEQFF
-	-	TRBJ2-7	TRBV18	TGTGCCAGCTCACCACGGGACACCAAGAACGAGCAGTACTTC	CASSPRDTKNEQYF